Detailed here is one T cell receptor beta chain. Its antigen is undetermined. It was unsorted whole blood that yielded blood RNA, and germline DNA was also extracted. At sampling, these chronic HBV carriers had received no treatment. The sample originates from a study of tumor-infiltrating lymphocytes in primary liver carcinoma. The authors made TCR beta cDNA from approximately 490 ng total RNA with a constant-region primer. Libraries of TCR beta came from three nested multiplex PCR rounds with slightly modified ARM-PCR. TRBV1-TRBV30 forward primers and a C-beta reverse primer were used in the first two PCR rounds, which each ran for approximately 10 cycles. TCRdb passed the multiplex PCR reads through MiXCR, listing each CDR3 protein once. The sample holds some 180,000 distinct CDR3 sequences, about 60% seen once. Study findings and constraints: Against blood, tumors held a significantly higher top-250-clone fraction (p = 0.039).

CDR1 and CDR2 from the germline V gene are WSHSY and SAAADI. Trimming shortened V by 4 bases and J by 1 base, and 7 bases separated the two germline ends. The CDR3 covers 13 residues. The V call is TRBV10-2, the J call TRBJ1-2, with a weak D call TRBD1 (6 bases). The sequence came from a man between 40 and 49 years old with primary liver carcinoma and hepatitis B virus infection. Source material: peripheral blood. The CDR3 protein is CASSGGLNYGYTF. In DNA form, the CDR3 reads TGCGCCAGCAGTGGGGGGCTTAACTATGGCTACACCTTC.